Below, 32 T cell receptor beta chains from the same sample are listed, as sequenced in a study of blood T cell repertoires in COVID-19. Assay: immunoSEQ multiplex PCR; the TCRdb copy retains only in-frame clones and omits some. The sample records 250,000 to 300,000 clones, about 85% being singletons. What was sequenced was peripheral blood. All receptors derive from a man aged 55 to 69 with acute or convalescent COVID-19.

V and J are TRBV15 and TRBJ1-2; D is unresolved. Trimming took 0 bases from V and 4 from J, leaving 6 bases between them. CDR1 and CDR2 from the germline V gene are LNHNV and YYDKDF (reference sequence). The CDR3 is 13 residues long. CDR3 DNA: TGTGCCACCAGCAGAGATCAGCGCTATGGCTACACCTTC. Translating gives CATSRDQRYGYTF.

In this sample, this clone turned up a few times. The rearrangement joins TRBV25-1 to TRBJ2-5; D not certain. The CDR3 is 13 residues long. CDR1 and CDR2 from the germline V gene are MGHDK and SYGVNS. V shed 2 bases and J shed 4 bases, with 8 bases lying between them. CDR3 region: CASSEDGRETQYF. For the CDR3, the DNA is TGTGCCAGCAGTGAAGATGGTAGAGAGACCCAGTACTTC.

This clone appeared a few times. The J gene is TRBJ2-5, the V gene TRBV10-3; D possibly corresponds to TRBD1 (5 bases). The germline V gene has CDR1 ENHRY and CDR2 SYGVKD. The V and J ends lost 0 bases and 5 bases respectively, with 10 bases between them. CDR3 size: 14 residues. CDR3 amino acids: CAISESTVGETQYF. For the CDR3, the DNA is TGTGCCATCAGTGAGTCGACAGTTGGGGAGACCCAGTACTTC.

The rearrangement uses TRBV7-9 and TRBJ1-6; 8 bases line up with TRBD1. The CDR3 runs 16 residues. Trimming took 1 base from V and 4 from J; bases not matched to a gene: 3. Looked up from germline, CDR1 is SEHNR and CDR2 is FQNEAQ (reference sequence). The DNA for the CDR3 is TGTGCCAGCAGCTTAGACCAGGGGGCGTATAATTCACCCCTCCACTTT. It codes for CASSLDQGAYNSPLHF. Full variable domain (missing parts from reference TRBV7-9 and TRBJ1-6): DTGVSQNPRHKITKRGQNVTFRCDPISEHNRLYWYRQTLGQGPEFLTYFQNEAQLEKSRLLSDRFSAERPKGSFSTLEIQRTEQGDSAMYLCASSLDQGAYNSPLHFGNGTRLTVT.

Comments on this clone: The junction departs from the called germline gene at one end, perhaps through a read error. This chain links TRBV7-7 with TRBJ1-4; 11 positions match TRBD1. CDR1 is SSHAT, CDR2 FNYEAQ, per germline (reference sequence). The CDR3 sequence is 15 residues long. The CDR3 DNA sequence: TGTGCTAGCAGCCCGGGGACAGGGGGGGATGAAAAACTGTTTTTT. Its protein is CASSPGTGGDEKLFF.

The CDR3 bases are TGTGCCAGCAGCGCCCGCCAGGCAGGTCGGGAGGTTGGCACTGAAGCTTTCTTT. This translates into CASSARQAGREVGTEAFF. This chain joins TRBV9 and TRBJ1-1; D remains ambiguous. The V gene lost 3 bases and the J gene lost 4 bases, with 25 bases spanning the gap. Looked up from germline, CDR1 is SGDLS and CDR2 is YYNGEE. This CDR3 has 18 amino acids.

The V and J genes are TRBV6-5 and TRBJ1-2; D is ambiguous. Trimming left V 4 bases short and J 4 bases short, with 10 bases between. The length of the CDR3 is 13 residues. Germline CDR1 and CDR2: MNHEY and SVGAGI. CDR3 residues: CASSSQTGYGYTF. DNA of the CDR3: TGTGCCAGCAGTTCCCAGACGGGCTATGGCTACACCTTC.

This chain joins TRBV5-1 and TRBJ1-1; no clear D. The CDR3 runs to 14 residues. Germline values: CDR1 SGHRS, CDR2 YFSETQ. V was clipped by 6 bases and J by 1 base, with 13 bases between them. The CDR3 region has the DNA TGCGCCAGCAAAGCGCAGACCGAGAACACTGAAGCTTTCTTT. It translates to CASKAQTENTEAFF.

This clone is a singleton in its sample. The J gene is TRBJ2-1, the V gene TRBV24-1; 8 bases fit TRBD2. The CDR3 spans 16 residues. Losses at the gene ends were 4 bases for V and 4 bases for J; bases not matched to a gene: 8. Germline CDR1 KGHDR, CDR2 SFDVKD. The chain's CDR3 is CATSEILAEGYNEQFF. CDR3 in DNA: TGTGCCACCAGTGAAATACTAGCGGAGGGATACAATGAGCAGTTCTTC.

This clone was detected only once. The chain links TRBV27 to TRBJ2-7; D is ambiguous. Trimming left V 0 bases short and J 4 bases short, with 16 bases between. Germline CDR1 and CDR2: MNHEY and SMNVEV (reference sequence). The CDR3 covers 16 residues. CDR3: CASSLSAAGYVYEQYF. In DNA, the CDR3 is TGTGCCAGCAGTTTATCAGCAGCAGGTTACGTATACGAGCAGTACTTC.

To note about this clone: Other DNA variants within this sample encode the same CDR3. This chain links TRBV12-3 or TRBV12-4 with TRBJ1-1; 9 nucleotides agree with TRBD1. V shed 6 bases and J 5 bases; nucleotides not matched to a gene: 4. The CDR3 has 13 amino acids. CDR3 in DNA: TGTGCCAGCAGAACAGGGGGCCGGACTGAAGCTTTCTTT. It specifies CASRTGGRTEAFF.

The genes are TRBV9 and TRBJ2-1, with TRBD2 matching over 8 bases. V lost 6 bases, J lost 7 bases, and 6 bases stayed unmatched. The CDR3 extends over 13 amino acids. In germline, CDR1 is SGDLS, CDR2 YYNGEE. The CDR3 nucleotides are TGTGCCAGCACCACCGGGACTAGTAATGAGCAGTTCTTC. Amino acid sequence: CASTTGTSNEQFF.

The chain links TRBV5-6 to TRBJ1-4; TRBD1 matches at 12 bases. The germline gives CDR1 SGHDT, CDR2 YYEEEE. Trimming at V came to 4 bases and at J to 3 bases, leaving 7 bases not matched to a gene. CDR3 size: 17 residues. The CDR3 nucleotides read TGTGCCAGCAGCCCCCCCGGGACAGGGGGCCCTAATGAAAAACTGTTTTTT. It is translated as CASSPPGTGGPNEKLFF.

The rearrangement joins TRBV3-1 (or the pseudogene TRBV3-2) to TRBJ1-2; D is unclear. Per the germline V gene, CDR1 is LGHDT and CDR2 is YNNKEL (reference sequence). The length of the CDR3 is 15 residues. Trimming removed 1 base from V and 4 bases from J, with 13 bases in between. CDR3 nucleotide sequence: TGTGCCAGCAGCCAAGGAGTCCGGGTAGTCTATGGCTACACCTTC. It codes for CASSQGVRVVYGYTF.

The V and J genes are TRBV27 and TRBJ2-3, with D possibly matching TRBD2 (5 bases). CDR1 and CDR2 (germline): MNHEY, SMNVEV (reference sequence). Trimming stripped 6 bases from V and 1 base from J, with 14 bases between. CDR3 length: 15 amino acids. The CDR3 sequence is CASRSPGRGTDTQYF. As DNA, the CDR3 is TGTGCCAGCAGGTCCCCTGGGCGGGGCACAGATACGCAGTATTTT.

On this clone itself: Distinct nucleotide sequences in the sample also encode this CDR3. The rearrangement uses TRBV27 and TRBJ1-1; 7 bases match TRBD1. Germline V CDR1 and CDR2: MNHEY, SMNVEV (reference sequence). Trimming took 0 bases from V and 2 from J; bases not matched to a gene: 3. This CDR3 comprises 15 residues. CDR3 amino acids: CASSLSRQGNTEAFF. In nucleotides, the CDR3 is TGTGCCAGCAGTTTATCACGACAGGGTAACACTGAAGCTTTCTTT.

The sample holds one count of this clone. This chain connects TRBV3-1 (or the pseudogene TRBV3-2) to TRBJ2-7; a possible D gene is TRBD1 (6 bases). V gave up 1 base and J gave up 0 bases, with 13 bases separating them. The CDR3 contains 16 residues. The V gene's germline CDR1 is LGHDT and CDR2 YNNKEL (reference sequence). CDR3 sequence: CASSQVRGPSSYEQYF. The CDR3 DNA reads as TGTGCCAGCAGCCAAGTCAGGGGTCCTAGCTCCTACGAGCAGTACTTC.

The rearrangement uses TRBV19 and TRBJ2-3; TRBD2 might be the D (6 bases). Germline V gene sequence: CDR1 LNHDA, CDR2 SQIVND (reference sequence). The CDR3 has 16 amino acids. Trimming removed 8 bases from V and 2 bases from J, with 20 bases in between. CDR3 amino acids: CASSDGRGGFTDTQYF. The CDR3 region has the DNA TGTGCCAGTTCGGACGGTCGGGGAGGTTTCACAGATACGCAGTATTTT.

The chain links TRBV11-2 to TRBJ1-2; the D gene is possibly TRBD1 (6 bases). With 5 bases removed from V and 1 base from J, the gap between germline ends came to 14 bases. The CDR3 has 15 residues. Germline CDR1 reads SGHAT; CDR2 reads FQNNGV. This chain's CDR3 is CASSPNGQNNYGYTF. CDR3 in DNA: TGTGCCAGCAGCCCTAACGGACAGAATAACTATGGCTACACCTTC.

This clone was counted a few times. V is TRBV30 and J is TRBJ2-7; D is ambiguous. Between the trimmed V and J ends, which lost 3 bases and 6 bases, there was a span of 9 bases. Germline CDR1 is GTSNPN and CDR2 is SVGIG (reference sequence). The CDR3 runs to 11 residues. As DNA, the CDR3 is TGTGCCTGGAGCATACAGAGCGAGCAGTACTTC. Its protein is CAWSIQSEQYF.

This sequence joins TRBV6-1 and TRBJ1-2; TRBD1 matches at 7 bases. Losses at the gene ends were 2 bases for V and 8 bases for J; bases not matched to a gene: 14. CDR3 size: 16 residues. Per the germline V gene, CDR1 is MNHNS and CDR2 is SASEGT. CDR3 residues: CASSETGPARGTGYTF. The CDR3 DNA sequence: TGTGCCAGCAGTGAAACGGGCCCGGCCAGGGGGACCGGCTACACCTTC.

A remark on this clone: Other DNA variants within this sample encode the same CDR3. This chain uses TRBV5-1 with TRBJ2-2; TRBD2 aligns across 9 bases. J was trimmed by 5 bases and V by 0 bases; bases with no gene match: 2. The CDR3 totals 15 residues. Germline V gene data show CDR1 as SGHRS and CDR2 as YFSETQ. CDR3 protein: CASSLGTSGTGELFF. The DNA for the CDR3 is TGCGCCAGCAGCTTGGGTACTAGCGGGACCGGGGAGCTGTTTTTT.

The V and J genes are TRBV28 and TRBJ1-4; TRBD1 agrees at 7 bases. V shed 7 bases, J shed 8 bases, and the junction held 7 bases outside the gene matches. CDR3 length: 13 residues. Germline values: CDR1 MDHEN, CDR2 SYDVKM. Here the CDR3 DNA reads TGTGCCAGCAACGCAGGGGACAGAGAAAAACTGTTTTTT. It is translated as CASNAGDREKLFF.

This chain joins TRBV15 and TRBJ2-1; TRBD1 is a possible D gene (5 bases). V was pared by 0 bases and J by 0 bases, with 12 bases between. CDR1 and CDR2 from the germline V gene are LNHNV and YYDKDF (reference sequence). This CDR3 is built from 17 residues. The CDR3 DNA reads TGTGCCACCAGCAGAGATCCTGGACATCTCTCCTACAATGAGCAGTTCTTC. This translates into CATSRDPGHLSYNEQFF.

This clone was detected only a few times. V gene TRBV12-3 or TRBV12-4 combines with J gene TRBJ2-4; 8 bases line up with TRBD1. The CDR3 covers 13 residues. Trimming at V came to 3 bases and at J to 8 bases, leaving 3 bases not matched to a gene. CDR3 sequence (DNA): TGTGCCAGCAGTTTCAGGGGGCAGGACATTCAGTACTTC. Translated: CASSFRGQDIQYF.

There are a few counts of this clone. The chain links TRBV5-5 to TRBJ2-7, with 7 bases that match TRBD1. Losses at the gene ends were 4 bases for V and 3 bases for J; bases not matched to a gene: 13. Germline CDR1 SGHKS, CDR2 YYEKEE (reference sequence). There are 16 residues in the CDR3. The CDR3 reads CASSGTWTGPIYEQYF. CDR3 coding DNA: TGTGCCAGCAGCGGAACGTGGACAGGTCCTATCTACGAGCAGTACTTC.

This chain uses TRBV5-1 with TRBJ2-5; perhaps TRBD2 as D (5 bases). V gave up 2 bases and J gave up 2 bases, with 10 bases separating them. The CDR3 sequence is 14 residues long. CDR1 SGHRS and CDR2 YFSETQ come from the germline V gene. The DNA of the CDR3 is TGCGCCAGCAGCTTCCAATCGGGACAAGAGACCCAGTACTTC. This encodes CASSFQSGQETQYF.

The chain combines TRBV15 with TRBJ1-2, with 8 bases lining up with TRBD1. This CDR3 has 16 amino acids. V was pared by 5 bases and J by 0 bases, with 8 bases of the junction left unmatched. Germline CDR1 and CDR2: LNHNV and YYDKDF (reference sequence). The CDR3 DNA sequence: TGTGCCACCAGCCGTGGGGGACAGGCAGCTAACTATGGCTACACCTTC. It codes for CATSRGGQAANYGYTF.

The chain combines TRBV7-6 with TRBJ2-3; D is possibly TRBD1 (5 bases). CDR3 length: 16 amino acids. The germline V and J ends were trimmed by 8 bases and 1 base, with 19 bases remaining between them. Germline V gene data show CDR1 as SGHVS and CDR2 as FNYEAQ. CDR3 coding DNA: TGTGCCAGCTCCCCAGGAAGGGGTGCCCGCACAGATACGCAGTATTTT. The encoded protein is CASSPGRGARTDTQYF.

V and J are TRBV28 and TRBJ1-2; maybe TRBD1 (5 bases). Germline CDR1 MDHEN, CDR2 SYDVKM. Trimming took 6 bases from V and 3 from J, leaving 14 bases between them. CDR3 length equals 14 residues. Here the CDR3 reads CASSLGGGHYGYTF. CDR3 bases: TGTGCCAGCAGCCTCGGGGGGGGTCACTATGGCTACACCTTC.

V is TRBV27 and J is TRBJ1-2; TRBD1 might be the D (5 bases). This CDR3 is built from 14 residues. Germline-derived CDR1 and CDR2 are MNHEY and SMNVEV (reference sequence). V lost 5 bases and J lost 4, with 14 bases in between. CDR3 DNA sequence: TGTGCCAGCAGTCCCAGGGCCGGGGGCTATGGCTACACCTTC. Its translation is CASSPRAGGYGYTF.

The chain has TRBV7-9 and TRBJ1-5; no clear D. CDR3 size: 9 residues. V was cut by 2 bases and J by 15 bases, with 5 bases left in between. Per the germline V gene, CDR1 is SEHNR and CDR2 is FQNEAQ (reference sequence). The CDR3 reads CASSLLSHF. CDR3 bases: TGTGCCAGCAGCTTATTATCGCATTTT.